These T cell receptor beta chains were read from a single sample in a study of spatial heterogeneity in lung cancer. MiXCR, run by TCRdb on the 5' RACE reads, gives a single entry per CDR3 protein. The sample lists about 50,000 distinct CDR3 sequences, less than 9% occurring once. The sequencing here drew on PBMCs, taken at surgery. These receptors were taken from a female donor with early-stage non-small cell lung cancer. CDR3s include the opening cysteine and the closing phenylalanine or tryptophan. D genes are given only for firm matches. Expanded clones get a size class; other rows say once, few or many, or leave the size out.

TRBV4-3	TRBJ2-2	.	TRBD2	CASSPKVAGPTGELFF	TGCGCCAGCAGCCCGAAAGTAGCGGGGCCCACCGGGGAGCTGTTTTTT
TRBV12-3/TRBV12-4	TRBJ2-6	many	.	CASTLSGANVLTF	TGTGCCAGCACCCTGTCTGGGGCCAACGTCCTGACTTTC
TRBV5-1	TRBJ2-7	many	.	CASSLDFRFADEQYF	TGCGCCAGCAGCTTGGATTTCCGATTCGCCGACGAGCAGTACTTC
TRBV9	TRBJ2-3	many	TRBD1	CASSVVARGRGDTQYF	TGTGCCAGCAGCGTAGTGGCCAGGGGGCGCGGAGATACGCAGTATTTT
TRBV5-4	TRBJ1-5	few	TRBD1	CASSPGGSNQPQHF	TGTGCCAGCAGCCCAGGGGGTAGCAATCAGCCCCAGCATTTT
TRBV6-5	TRBJ1-1	many	.	CASSPRTVTSEAFF	TGTGCCAGCAGTCCCAGGACAGTAACTTCTGAAGCTTTCTTT
TRBV20-1	TRBJ2-3	few	.	CSAGQPGLVLLSTDTQYF	TGCAGTGCGGGACAGCCGGGACTAGTGTTACTTAGCACAGATACGCAGTATTTT
TRBV20-1	TRBJ2-3	many	TRBD2	CSAKPGLDTDTQYF	TGCAGTGCTAAGCCCGGACTAGACACAGATACGCAGTATTTT
TRBV29-1	TRBJ2-3	many	TRBD1	CSAKPGQVLDTQYF	TGCAGCGCCAAACCGGGACAGGTGCTTGATACGCAGTATTTT
TRBV3-1	TRBJ2-2	.	TRBD1	CASTQGATGAGELFF	TGTGCCAGCACCCAAGGGGCCACAGGGGCCGGGGAGCTGTTTTTT
TRBV7-2	TRBJ2-7	.	TRBD2	CASSLALAGGQHEQYF	TGTGCCAGCAGCTTAGCACTAGCGGGGGGTCAGCACGAGCAGTACTTC
TRBV19	TRBJ2-1	few	TRBD2	CASKSGGSYNEQFF	TGTGCCAGCAAAAGCGGGGGTTCCTACAATGAGCAGTTCTTC
TRBV9	TRBJ2-3	hyperexpanded	TRBD1	CASSARGQGWSTDTQYF	TGTGCCAGCAGCGCACGGGGACAGGGATGGAGCACAGATACGCAGTATTTT
TRBV11-2	TRBJ2-7	many	TRBD2	CASSPMTSGGSYEQYF	TGTGCCAGCAGCCCCATGACTAGCGGGGGGTCTTACGAGCAGTACTTC
TRBV11-2	TRBJ1-2	.	.	CASSSGRIYGYTF	TGTGCCAGCAGCTCTGGACGGATCTATGGCTACACCTTC
TRBV29-1	TRBJ2-1	many	TRBD1	CSVAGQGYPNEQFF	TGCAGCGTGGCGGGACAGGGGTACCCGAATGAGCAGTTCTTC
TRBV12-3/TRBV12-4	TRBJ2-1	.	.	CASNPQGGRDNEQFF	TGTGCCAGCAACCCGCAAGGGGGTCGTGACAATGAGCAGTTCTTC
TRBV20-1	TRBJ2-1	many	.	CSAIPPADVNEQFF	TGCAGTGCGATTCCCCCAGCGGATGTAAATGAGCAGTTCTTC
TRBV20-1	TRBJ1-4	many	.	CSAPGLGEKLFF	TGCAGTGCCCCCGGACTGGGAGAAAAACTGTTTTTT
TRBV7-9	TRBJ1-2	.	.	CASSSVDRTFSYGYTF	TGTGCCAGCAGCAGCGTCGACAGGACCTTTAGCTATGGCTACACCTTC
TRBV6-1	TRBJ2-7	.	.	CASSVGGLSGEQYF	TGTGCCAGCAGTGTAGGGGGTCTATCGGGTGAGCAGTACTTC
TRBV19	TRBJ1-1	few	TRBD1	CASRRGQANTEAFF	TGTGCCAGCAGAAGGGGACAGGCGAACACTGAAGCTTTCTTT
TRBV4-2	TRBJ1-1	few	.	CASSQSQLPTNTEAFF	TGTGCCAGCAGCCAATCGCAGTTACCTACTAACACTGAAGCTTTCTTT
TRBV6-2/TRBV6-3	TRBJ2-3	many	.	CASSYSMEWDLDTQYF	TGTGCCAGCAGTTACTCGATGGAATGGGACTTAGATACGCAGTATTTT
TRBV4-2	TRBJ2-2	.	.	CASSQDPARRGNTGELFF	TGTGCCAGCAGCCAAGATCCGGCTCGGCGGGGGAACACCGGGGAGCTGTTTTTT
TRBV28	TRBJ1-5	many	.	CASSLGSQGIRNQPQHF	TGTGCCAGCAGTTTAGGGTCACAGGGAATACGGAATCAGCCCCAGCATTTT
TRBV9	TRBJ1-3	.	.	CASTSSRDTGNTIYF	TGTGCCAGCACATCGTCCCGGGACACCGGAAACACCATATATTTT
TRBV7-2	TRBJ1-1	many	.	CASSLTGSTEAFF	TGTGCCAGCAGCTTAACAGGGTCAACTGAAGCTTTCTTT
TRBV6-6	TRBJ1-5	.	.	CASSYRAGSSNQPQHF	TGTGCCAGCAGTTACCGGGCAGGAAGTAGCAATCAGCCCCAGCATTTT
TRBV12-3/TRBV12-4	TRBJ1-3	.	.	CASRPTGILNSGNTIYF	TGTGCCAGCAGACCAACAGGGATCTTAAACTCTGGAAACACCATATATTTT
TRBV2	TRBJ2-1	many	.	CASSEGTSYNEQFF	TGTGCCAGCAGTGAAGGGACATCCTACAATGAGCAGTTCTTC
TRBV4-3	TRBJ2-7	many	.	CASSQDLGPLYEQYF	TGCGCCAGCAGCCAAGATTTGGGTCCCCTCTACGAGCAGTACTTC
TRBV12-3/TRBV12-4	TRBJ2-7	many	.	CASSLVGGHEQYF	TGTGCCAGCAGTTTAGTCGGTGGGCATGAGCAGTACTTC
TRBV4-2	TRBJ2-4	.	.	CASSQDGQGLNIQYF	TGTGCCAGCAGCCAAGATGGGCAGGGGTTAAACATTCAGTACTTC
TRBV9	TRBJ1-1	many	.	CASSVKVEMNTEAFF	TGTGCCAGCAGCGTAAAGGTAGAAATGAACACTGAAGCTTTCTTT
TRBV5-8	TRBJ1-5	few	TRBD1	CASSWDFGQGGNQPQHF	TGTGCCAGCAGCTGGGATTTCGGACAGGGAGGCAATCAGCCCCAGCATTTT
TRBV11-2	TRBJ2-5	many	.	CASSRRGQETQYF	TGTGCCAGCAGCCGCAGGGGACAAGAGACCCAGTACTTC
TRBV19	TRBJ1-1	many	TRBD1	CASILTGDRTEAFF	TGTGCCAGTATACTTACAGGGGATCGTACTGAAGCTTTCTTT
TRBV7-9	TRBJ2-4	.	.	CASSARTGSGGAKNIQYF	TGTGCCAGCAGCGCCAGAACAGGGTCTGGGGGGGCCAAAAACATTCAGTACTTC
TRBV7-2	TRBJ2-5	few	.	CASSFAPRGQETQYF	TGTGCCAGCAGCTTTGCGCCCAGGGGCCAAGAGACCCAGTACTTC
TRBV3-1	TRBJ2-1	few	TRBD2	CASSQSAPGGGNEQFF	TGTGCCAGCAGCCAATCTGCTCCGGGGGGGGGCAATGAGCAGTTCTTC
TRBV6-2/TRBV6-3	TRBJ1-2	.	.	CASSYSKAYTPSTF	TGTGCCAGCAGTTACTCGAAGGCCTATACACCTTCCACCTTC
TRBV7-7	TRBJ2-3	.	TRBD1	CASSDGQGADTQYF	TGTGCTAGCAGCGATGGACAGGGGGCAGATACGCAGTATTTT
TRBV29-1	TRBJ2-3	once	.	CSVIAVTDTQYF	TGCAGCGTCATAGCGGTCACAGATACGCAGTATTTT
TRBV1	TRBJ2-2	.	.	CTSSQGRTGATGELFF	TGCACCAGCAGCCAAGGTCGGACAGGGGCCACCGGGGAGCTGTTTTTT
TRBV5-1	TRBJ2-2	few	.	CASSSDRLNTGELFF	TGCGCCAGCAGCTCGGACAGATTGAACACCGGGGAGCTGTTTTTT
TRBV7-9	TRBJ2-1	.	.	CASSLEVRSSYNEQFF	TGTGCCAGCAGCTTAGAGGTTAGGAGCTCCTACAATGAGCAGTTCTTC
TRBV20-1	TRBJ2-7	.	.	CSARGQVSLLAGTEQYF	TGCAGTGCTAGAGGACAGGTATCGTTGCTTGCGGGGACCGAGCAGTACTTC
TRBV20-1	TRBJ2-3	once	TRBD2	CSADRGASGGHSTDTQYF	TGCAGTGCGGACCGAGGAGCTAGCGGGGGGCATAGCACAGATACGCAGTATTTT
TRBV6-2/TRBV6-3	TRBJ2-5	.	TRBD1	CASSYSGTGGQETQYF	TGTGCCAGCAGTTACTCGGGGACAGGGGGCCAAGAGACCCAGTACTTC
TRBV19	TRBJ2-7	.	.	CASRSTRSSYEQYF	TGTGCCAGCCGGTCTACAAGGAGCTCCTACGAGCAGTACTTC
TRBV6-2/TRBV6-3	TRBJ2-7	many	.	CASSYFTSVSYEQYF	TGTGCCAGCAGTTACTTCACATCCGTCTCCTACGAGCAGTACTTC
TRBV6-2/TRBV6-3	TRBJ2-1	few	TRBD2	CASSYSRGGPYNEQFF	TGTGCCAGCAGTTACTCGCGGGGGGGCCCCTACAATGAGCAGTTCTTC